This TCR beta chain was documented in a study of cytomegalovirus exposure and HLA in healthy donors. Worth noting for this clone: Its antigen is still unknown.

Researchers ran the PCR with 60 Vbeta and 13 Jbeta primers. The table came from immunoSEQ multiplex PCR; TCRdb's copy has only in-frame clones and leaves some out. The sample yields 150,000 or so clones, approximately 85% seen once. Per the germline V gene, CDR1 is LGHNA and CDR2 is YNFKEQ. This CDR3 contains 15 residues. Trimming removed 0 bases from V and 5 bases from J, with 13 bases in between. Study-level results: Links to common viral pathogens appeared, in a later analysis, for several of the most significant clusters. An analysis was carried out later, and it reportedly showed fewer N-insertions in an Asian-associated ancestry cluster than the approximately 700-donor mean. Sequencing artifact likely explains a cluster of highly shared sequence variants. Immune exposure information available was restricted to CMV serostatus.

The genes are TRBV4-2 and TRBJ1-1; perhaps TRBD1 as D (5 bases). Sequencing was done on a sample of PBMCs. The source is a man between 18 and 35 years old in good health and CMV-seropositive. The CDR3 sequence is CASSQDARGVTEAFF. Written as DNA, the CDR3 is TGTGCCAGCAGCCAAGATGCCCGGGGGGTGACTGAAGCTTTCTTT.